Listed here are 8 T cell receptor beta chains from one sample, sequenced in a study of T cell changes during pregnancy in multiple sclerosis (dated by TCRdb to the late 2010s). Libraries were made using the immunoSEQ multiplex PCR assay. TCRdb stores this immuneACCESS table with in-frame sequences only. Part of the clones is absent; in the studies checked, under half of the shortfall reflects unresolved V genes, and no reason is known for the rest. In all, the sample holds some 100,000 clones, and around 94% of those were seen once. The ten largest clones capture around 1.2% of the sample. Material: peripheral blood, obtained in the second trimester of pregnancy. The source of these receptors is a female donor with multiple sclerosis, enrolled in a pregnancy study.

The V gene is TRBV2, the J gene TRBJ2-5; 8 bases fit TRBD1. Unmatched junction bases numbered 1, after V lost 0 bases and J lost 1 base. Germline V gene data show CDR1 as SNHLY and CDR2 as FYNNEI. This CDR3 has 15 residues. The CDR3 coding sequence is TGTGCCAGCAGTGAAGCCGGGACAGGCCAAGAGACCCAGTACTTC. It encodes CASSEAGTGQETQYF. Full variable domain (outside the CDR3, taken from reference TRBV2 and TRBJ2-5): EPEVTQTPSHQVTQMGQEVILRCVPISNHLYFYWYRQILGQKVEFLVSFYNNEISEKSEIFDDQFSVERPDGSNFTLKIRSTKLEDSAMYFCASSEAGTGQETQYFGPGTRLLVL.

This clone was seen only a few times. The chain is built from TRBV6-1 and TRBJ2-2; D gene uncertain. The CDR3 extends over 14 amino acids. Germline CDR1 is MNHNS and CDR2 is SASEGT. Between the trimmed V and J ends, which lost 6 bases and 6 bases, there was a span of 14 bases. As DNA, the CDR3 is TGTGCCAGCAGAATTCCACGAGTAGCCGGGGAGCTGTTTTTT. Its translation is CASRIPRVAGELFF.

The chain couples TRBV6-1 to TRBJ2-1; the match to TRBD2 covers 11 bases. V lost 6 bases to trimming and J lost 9 bases; unmatched junction nucleotides: 7. The CDR3 has 14 residues. Germline V gene lookup returns CDR1 MNHNS and CDR2 SASEGT. The CDR3 DNA is TGTGCCAGCAGGCTTAGCGGGAGGGCCGGTGAGCAGTTCTTC. This gives the protein CASRLSGRAGEQFF.

The rearrangement uses TRBV7-2 and TRBJ1-1; TRBD1 is a possible D gene (5 bases). The CDR3 runs to 13 residues. CDR1 and CDR2 (germline): SGHTA, FQGNSA. V dropped 2 bases and J dropped 4 bases, with 8 bases sitting between them. DNA of the CDR3: TGTGCCAGCAGCTTACACAGGCCCACTGAAGCTTTCTTT. Translated, it gives CASSLHRPTEAFF.

The chain carries TRBV9 and TRBJ2-1; TRBD1 aligns across 7 bases. Germline-derived CDR1 and CDR2 are SGDLS and YYNGEE. V trimming: 4 bases; J trimming: 7 bases; junction bases outside the gene matches: 14. The CDR3 length is 16 residues. CDR3 sequence (DNA): TGTGCCAGCAGCCCCCCCCCTAGGGGGCGGCGGAATGAGCAGTTCTTC. It encodes CASSPPPRGRRNEQFF.

This clone was seen a single time. The chain is built from TRBV19 and TRBJ2-2, with TRBD2 matching over 8 bases. Germline values: CDR1 LNHDA, CDR2 SQIVND (reference sequence). Trimming took 3 bases from V and 1 from J; bases not matched to a gene: 4. The CDR3 runs to 16 residues. DNA of the CDR3: TGTGCCAGTAGTATGAGACTAGCGATGAACACCGGGGAGCTGTTTTTT. Protein product: CASSMRLAMNTGELFF.

The chain uses TRBV27 and TRBJ2-7, with 9 bases identical to TRBD2. This CDR3 has 15 amino acids. Looked up from germline, CDR1 is MNHEY and CDR2 is SMNVEV (reference sequence). V lost 2 bases and J lost 6; bases outside the gene matches: 8. DNA for the CDR3: TGTGCCAGCAGTTTAAGTAGCGGGAGCAAAGGCGAGCAGTACTTC. This gives the protein CASSLSSGSKGEQYF.

This CDR3 reads CASSQGLAGDNEQFF. In DNA form, the CDR3 reads TGCGCCAGCAGCCAGGGACTAGCGGGTGACAATGAGCAGTTCTTC. The chain employs TRBV5-1 and TRBJ2-1, with 12 bases matching TRBD2. V dropped 4 bases and J dropped 5; count of bases not matched to a gene: 4. CDR1 and CDR2 from the germline V gene are SGHRS and YFSETQ. The CDR3 has 15 residues.